This T cell receptor beta chain was captured by sequencing in a study of identifying expanded T cells in peripheral blood. Study results and limitations: Technical replicates showed about 1.1 changed clones; approximately 2 weeks roughly 16; four weeks 19. Across healthy donors, higher total template counts meant significantly greater roughly 2-week count variance.

Healthy donors had no documented immune events, such as infections, while sampled. This clone was seen more than once but under ten times. As yet, its antigen is unknown. Germline V CDR1 and CDR2: LGHNT, FRNRAP. The germline V and J ends were trimmed by 5 bases and 4 bases, with 7 bases remaining between them. The CDR3 totals 12 residues. Here immunoSEQ multiplex PCR was the method, and the copy in TCRdb shows in-frame clones only, minus some. The table records around 120,000 clones, around 84% of them present only once. The specimen sequenced was blood. The chain combines TRBV12-5 with TRBJ2-3; D gene unclear. The TCR comes from a person between 18 and 75 years old in good health. Here the CDR3 DNA reads TGTGCTAGTGGTCTAGGAGCAGATACGCAGTATTTT. Its protein product is CASGLGADTQYF.